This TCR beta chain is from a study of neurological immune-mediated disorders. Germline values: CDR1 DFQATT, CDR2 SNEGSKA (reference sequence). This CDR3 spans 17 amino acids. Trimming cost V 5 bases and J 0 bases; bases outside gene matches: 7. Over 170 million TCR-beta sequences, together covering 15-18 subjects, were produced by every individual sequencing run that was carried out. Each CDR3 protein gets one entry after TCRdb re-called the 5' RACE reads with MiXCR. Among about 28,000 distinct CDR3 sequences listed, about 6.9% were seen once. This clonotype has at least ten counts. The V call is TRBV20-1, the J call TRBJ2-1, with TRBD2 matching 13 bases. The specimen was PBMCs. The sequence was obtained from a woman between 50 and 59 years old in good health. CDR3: CSADGTSGKSSYNEQFF. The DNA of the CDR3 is TGCAGTGCTGATGGGACTAGCGGGAAGAGCTCCTACAATGAGCAGTTCTTC.